Listed here are 5 T cell receptor beta chains from one sample, sequenced in a study of blood T cell repertoires in COVID-19. The protocol was immunoSEQ multiplex PCR, while the TCRdb copy is restricted to in-frame clones and leaves out a portion. Counted here are around 230,000 clones, nearly 90% occurring once; the ten biggest clones make up almost 4%. Sequencing was done on a sample of PBMCs or T cells enriched from blood (not recorded which). These receptor sequences come from a woman aged 25 to 39 with acute COVID-19.

The chain links TRBV5-1 to TRBJ1-1; D gene unclear. The germline CDR1 and CDR2 sequences are SGHRS and YFSETQ. Trimming pared 5 bases from V and 4 bases from J, leaving 6 bases between. The CDR3 has 11 amino acids. For the CDR3, the DNA is TGCGCCAGCAGGGGAGGCACTGAAGCTTTCTTT. This gives the protein CASRGGTEAFF.

The genes are TRBV7-8 and TRBJ2-7, with D possibly being TRBD2 (5 bases). The CDR3 covers 12 residues. V gave up 6 bases and J gave up 8 bases, with 14 bases separating them. Germline V gene data show CDR1 as SGHVS and CDR2 as FQNEAQ. CDR3 sequence reads: CASSPDSAKQYF. The CDR3 nucleotides read TGTGCCAGCAGTCCGGACTCCGCGAAGCAGTACTTC.

The gene calls are TRBV2 and TRBJ2-1, with TRBD1 matching over 9 bases. After removal of 6 bases from V and 9 bases from J, the junction contained 9 bases not matched to a gene. The germline V gene encodes CDR1 SNHLY and CDR2 FYNNEI. This CDR3 spans 14 amino acids. CDR3 residues: CASRPGQGVPEQFF. The CDR3 bases are TGTGCCAGCAGGCCGGGACAGGGAGTTCCTGAGCAGTTCTTC.

As for this clone: A read error may produce the germline difference seen at one junction end. The chain joins TRBV5-6 to TRBJ2-7, with a weak D call TRBD1 (6 bases). The V gene's germline CDR1 is SGHDT and CDR2 YYEEEE. CDR3 length: 14 residues. Here the CDR3 reads CASSLGLNPGTIGF. The CDR3 DNA reads as TGTGCCAGCAGCTTGGGGTTAAATCCCGGGACAATAGGCTTC. The full variable domain, in which reference TRBV5-6 and TRBJ2-7 provide the parts outside the CDR3, is DAGVTQSPTHLIKTRGQQVTLRCSPKSGHDTVSWYQQALGQGPQFIFQYYEEEERQRGNFPDRFSGHQFPNYSSELNVNALLLGDSALYLCASSLGLNPGTIGFGPGTRLTVT.

CDR3 amino acids: CASSSDRGREQYF. The CDR3 bases are TGTGCCAGCAGTTCGGACAGGGGGCGTGAGCAGTACTTC. This chain links TRBV27 with TRBJ2-7; TRBD1 matches at 11 bases. The trim removed 4 bases at V and 7 bases at J, leaving 3 bases unmatched. CDR3 length: 13 residues. Germline V lookup: CDR1 MNHEY, CDR2 SMNVEV (reference sequence).